This T cell receptor (beta chain) came from a study of cytomegalovirus exposure and HLA in healthy donors. Study-level information: In a later analysis, the 110 or so validation repertoires were reported to have used the same platform as the 650 to 800 first-cohort repertoires. General study findings and limits: Cytomegalovirus association was listed for about 150 TCR beta chains. The dataset shows that most TCR sequences were rare, while some public TCRs occurred in many donors.

The CDR3 is 16 amino acids. V shed 5 bases and J 2 bases; nucleotides not matched to a gene: 5. CDR1 is SGHAT, CDR2 FQDESV, per germline (reference sequence). The repertoire was sequenced with immunoSEQ multiplex PCR; TCRdb's copy has only in-frame clones and lacks some. The data show 70,000 to 80,000 clones, roughly 94% seen once. The donors belonged to the approximately 130-subject validation cohort, separate from the 666-subject first cohort. A word on this clone: The target antigen is unknown.

The chain uses TRBV11-1 and TRBJ2-3, with 12 bases lining up with TRBD2. Sequencing was carried out using PBMCs. The clonotype originates from a woman aged 18 to 35 in good health and CMV-seronegative. The CDR3 DNA follows: TGTGCCAGCAGCACTCGGACTAGCGGGAACACAGATACGCAGTATTTT. Its protein is CASSTRTSGNTDTQYF.